This T cell receptor (beta chain) was profiled in a study of control samples from healthy donors and cancer patients. The protocol was immunoSEQ multiplex PCR, while the TCRdb copy is restricted to in-frame clones and leaves out a portion. The table has more than 100,000 clones, roughly 88% seen once; the top ten hold around 3.5%. The V gene's germline CDR1 is SGHKS and CDR2 YYEKEE (reference sequence). Deletions cut 1 base from V and 4 bases from J, with 15 bases between. The CDR3 runs 15 residues. The TCR comes from a middle-aged man in good health. Sequenced input: blood. This chain joins TRBV5-5 and TRBJ2-7, with D possibly matching TRBD1 (7 bases). The CDR3, as DNA: TGTGCCAGCAGCTTGTGGCAGGGGGGTCGGTACGAGCAGTACTTC. It specifies CASSLWQGGRYEQYF.